This TCR beta chain was recovered during a study of OX40 agonist ivuxolimab in advanced cancers. The wider study: Three partial responders included one hepatocellular carcinoma patient and two cutaneous melanoma patients. General study results and limits: What antigens the expanded peripheral T cells recognized was never established.

Notes on this clone: Its antigen is not known.

The table came from immunoSEQ multiplex PCR; TCRdb's copy has only in-frame clones and leaves some out. The sample consists of around 67,000 clones, roughly nine tenths of them appearing once. The specimen comprised CD4+ or CD8+ T cells sorted from blood, sampled in a trial of the OX40 agonist ivuxolimab. The clonotype comes from an adult with an advanced solid tumor such as melanoma, head and neck, liver or kidney cancer.

CDR3 DNA sequence: TGTGCCACCAGCAGAGGACAGGATAGCGGGCCCCAGCATTTT. The encoded protein is CATSRGQDSGPQHF. V usage is TRBV15 and J usage is TRBJ1-5; tentatively, D is TRBD1 (6 bases). This CDR3 region has 14 residues. Trimming stripped 1 base from V and 9 bases from J, with 13 bases between. Germline V gene data show CDR1 as LNHNV and CDR2 as YYDKDF (reference sequence).